This record looks at one TCR beta chain sequence and its context. Its antigen is as yet unknown. This sample was included in a study of shared clonotypes between healthy human individuals. Looking at the study overall: Contributing individuals were a couple of females and a few males aged 18 to 49. Overall study findings and caveats: Clonotype sharing among donors likely depends on sequencing depth.

At deep level, the assay was performed. Sequencing used immunoSEQ multiplex PCR; TCRdb keeps in-frame clones, though not all of them. Among some 2 million clones listed, roughly 95% were seen once. Positive CCR7 selection of CD45RO-negative cells yielded the naive CD8 cells, and terminally differentiated effector memory CD45RA+ cells were excluded. The CDR3 length is 14 residues. The V gene's germline CDR1 is MDHEN and CDR2 SYDVKM. The V end was cut by 4 bases, the J end by 6 bases, with 13 bases between. The chain carries TRBV28 and TRBJ1-3; no reliable D call. The sequencing sample was made of naive CD8+ T cells sorted from blood. The receptor comes from a man between 18 and 35 years old in good health. Here the CDR3 reads CASSSAGRVNTIYF. Here the CDR3 DNA reads TGTGCCAGCAGTTCCGCCGGTCGGGTAAACACCATATATTTT.